Listed here are 17 T cell receptor beta chains from one sample, sequenced in a study of T-cell memory formation after mild COVID-19. From the 5' RACE reads, TCRdb called clonotypes with MiXCR, one entry per CDR3 protein. Among about 360,000 distinct CDR3 sequences, 13% to 15% were seen once, and the ten largest hold approximately 20%. Material for sequencing was PBMCs or a T cell subset sorted from them (not recorded which). These TCRs come from a man younger than 35 who had mild COVID-19 (a few samples of this study predate the infection). Cell type and time point are not known.

The rearrangement links TRBV3-1 to TRBJ2-4, with D unclear. Trimming left V 0 bases short and J 5 bases short, with 14 bases between. The CDR3 runs 16 residues. CDR1 and CDR2 from the germline V gene are LGHDT and YNNKEL (reference sequence). CDR3 amino acids: CASSQEGRNSQNIQYF. CDR3 nucleotides: TGTGCCAGCAGCCAAGAGGGCCGCAACAGCCAAAACATTCAGTACTTC.

This clonotype was seen more than once but under ten times. The chain joins TRBV28 to TRBJ1-2; D call uncertain. The CDR3 runs 12 residues. V was cut by 5 bases and J by 7 bases, with 11 bases left in between. Per germline, CDR1 MDHEN and CDR2 SYDVKM. In DNA form, the CDR3 reads TGTGCCAGCAGTGTCTCAGGATCTGGCTACACCTTC. Residues: CASSVSGSGYTF.

The chain has TRBV4-1 and TRBJ1-1, with D possibly TRBD1 on 6 matching bases. Looked up from germline, CDR1 is MGHRA and CDR2 is YSYEKL. Trimming took off 1 base at V and 1 base at J, with 10 bases between the two ends. This CDR3 is built from 15 residues. The CDR3 loop is CASSQVGTPNTEAFF. CDR3 sequence (DNA): TGCGCCAGCAGCCAAGTCGGGACACCGAACACTGAAGCTTTCTTT.

This clonotype has only a few counts. The rearrangement uses TRBV7-2 and TRBJ2-6; D ambiguous. V gave up 5 bases and J gave up 2 bases, with 4 bases separating them. In germline, CDR1 is SGHTA, CDR2 FQGNSA. The CDR3 extends over 13 amino acids. The CDR3 nucleotides are TGTGCCAGCAGCGCCCCTGGGGCCAACGTCCTGACTTTC. It specifies CASSAPGANVLTF.

The CDR3 sequence is CASSLVGGQVGVSYNEQFF. CDR3 nucleotide sequence: TGTGCCAGCAGCTTAGTCGGCGGGCAGGTTGGGGTTTCCTACAATGAGCAGTTCTTC. The chain joins TRBV7-9 to TRBJ2-1; possible D gene TRBD2, 5 bases. The CDR3 runs 19 residues. Germline V CDR1 and CDR2: SEHNR, FQNEAQ (reference sequence). Trimming took 1 base from V and 1 from J, leaving 20 bases between them.

This clonotype was observed a handful of times. J is TRBJ1-2 and V is TRBV24-1; 10 nucleotides agree with TRBD1. The CDR3 extends over 15 amino acids. V lost 6 bases, J lost 3 bases, and 6 bases stayed unmatched. Germline V lookup: CDR1 KGHDR, CDR2 SFDVKD. Here the CDR3 reads CATSRTGQGDYGYTF. CDR3 sequence (DNA): TGTGCCACCAGTAGAACCGGACAGGGGGACTATGGCTACACCTTC.

This chain joins TRBV10-3 and TRBJ2-1, with D tentatively TRBD2 (6 bases). Germline V CDR1 and CDR2: ENHRY, SYGVKD. Trimming took 4 bases from V and 11 from J, leaving 12 bases between them. The CDR3 length is 12 residues. The chain's CDR3 is CAISGPLAKQFF. Written as DNA, the CDR3 is TGTGCCATCAGTGGACCTCTAGCGAAGCAGTTCTTC.

The V and J genes are TRBV2 and TRBJ2-1; TRBD2 agrees at 10 bases. Germline V CDR1 and CDR2: SNHLY, FYNNEI. CDR3 size: 14 residues. V was pared by 9 bases and J by 7 bases, with 9 bases of the junction left unmatched. The CDR3 coding sequence is TGTGCCAGTACTAGCGGGGAGATGGGAAATGAGCAGTTCTTC. Its protein is CASTSGEMGNEQFF.

Here the CDR3 DNA reads TGTGCCAGCGGAGGGGATCCTCAGCCCCAGCATTTT. Its translation is CASGGDPQPQHF. The V gene is TRBV12-3 or TRBV12-4, the J gene TRBJ1-5; TRBD1 might be the D (5 bases). V gave up 8 bases and J gave up 6 bases, with 11 bases separating them. The CDR3 has 12 residues.

The chain is built from TRBV20-1 and TRBJ1-2; 7 nucleotides match TRBD1. V gave up 5 bases and J gave up 8 bases; unmatched junction bases: 11. Looked up from germline, CDR1 is DFQATT and CDR2 is SNEGSKA (reference sequence). The CDR3 contains 13 residues. CDR3 bases: TGCAGTGCTCCGGGACAGAATTATCAGGGCTACACCTTC. It yields the protein CSAPGQNYQGYTF.

This chain connects TRBV5-1 to TRBJ2-2; TRBD2 might be the D (5 bases). Germline loops: CDR1 SGHRS, CDR2 YFSETQ. Trimming left V 4 bases short and J 1 base short, with 11 bases between. CDR3 size: 15 residues. Here the CDR3 DNA reads TGCGCCAGCAGCATTGGACTGGGGAACACCGGGGAGCTGTTTTTT. Its protein is CASSIGLGNTGELFF.

This clonotype was observed a handful of times. V is TRBV7-9 and J is TRBJ2-2; D possibly corresponds to TRBD2 (6 bases). CDR3 length equals 16 residues. Trimming cost V 4 bases and J 5 bases, with 17 bases left between them. CDR1 and CDR2 (germline): SEHNR, FQNEAQ (reference sequence). CDR3 nucleotides: TGTGCCAGCAGCTCCTGGGGCGGGGCGTCGACCGGGGAGCTGTTTTTT. Translated: CASSSWGGASTGELFF.

This clonotype was detected a few times. The rearrangement links TRBV7-8 to TRBJ1-1; D is undetermined. V lost 5 bases and J 1 base, leaving 8 bases between the germline ends. This CDR3 spans 13 amino acids. The germline V gene has CDR1 SGHVS and CDR2 FQNEAQ. CDR3 in DNA: TGTGCCAGCAGCCCCCAGCAGAACACTGAAGCTTTCTTT. It yields the protein CASSPQQNTEAFF.

This clonotype was counted only a few times. The rearrangement joins TRBV6-5 to TRBJ2-5; 9 bases are shared with TRBD2. Losses at the gene ends were 0 bases for V and 1 base for J; bases not matched to a gene: 9. Germline values: CDR1 MNHEY, CDR2 SVGAGI. The CDR3 spans 18 residues. CDR3 bases: TGTGCCAGCAGTTACTCGCCTGACCCTAGCGGGGCCCAAGAGACCCAGTACTTC. It codes for CASSYSPDPSGAQETQYF.

This clonotype was recorded a few times. The chain combines TRBV7-9 with TRBJ2-1; 7 bases fit TRBD2. The CDR3 runs 16 residues. The germline gives CDR1 SEHNR, CDR2 FQNEAQ (reference sequence). The V segment lost 5 bases and the J segment 1 base; nucleotides outside the gene matches: 8. CDR3 nucleotide sequence: TGTGCCAGCAGCAGAGGTAGCGGGTATTCCTACAATGAGCAGTTCTTC. Residues: CASSRGSGYSYNEQFF.

In this sample, this clonotype turned up many times. The chain couples TRBV27 to TRBJ2-7; D is possibly TRBD1 (5 bases). V was cut by 6 bases and J by 2 bases, with 17 bases left in between. The CDR3 length is 15 residues. Germline assignment: CDR1 MNHEY and CDR2 SMNVEV (reference sequence). CDR3 DNA: TGTGCCAGCAGCCCCAGGGCAGGCAGTCCCTACGAGCAGTACGTC. Its protein is CASSPRAGSPYEQYV.

This clonotype was counted a few times. V is TRBV5-6 and J is TRBJ2-3, with a weak D call TRBD2 (7 bases). Germline V gene lookup returns CDR1 SGHDT and CDR2 YYEEEE. V shed 0 bases and J shed 2 bases, with 13 bases lying between them. The CDR3 extends over 16 amino acids. CDR3 nucleotides: TGTGCCAGCAGCTTGGGTCGGCGGGGGCACACAGATACGCAGTATTTT. Protein: CASSLGRRGHTDTQYF. The full variable domain, rest sourced from reference TRBV5-6 and TRBJ2-3, is DAGVTQSPTHLIKTRGQQVTLRCSPKSGHDTVSWYQQALGQGPQFIFQYYEEEERQRGNFPDRFSGHQFPNYSSELNVNALLLGDSALYLCASSLGRRGHTDTQYFGPGTRLTVL.